These 10 T cell receptor beta chains came from one sample sequenced in a study of OX40 agonist ivuxolimab in advanced cancers. Libraries were prepared by immunoSEQ multiplex PCR; TCRdb keeps only in-frame clonotypes and omits some of them. Of 85,000 to 100,000 clones in the sample, approximately 85% are singletons; the top ten hold 0.22%. The specimen comprised CD4+ or CD8+ T cells sorted from blood, sampled in a trial of the OX40 agonist ivuxolimab. All receptors derive from an adult with an advanced solid tumor such as melanoma, head and neck, liver or kidney cancer.

A few counts support this clone. The chain uses TRBV29-1 and TRBJ1-1; D gene unclear. Germline-derived CDR1 and CDR2 are SQVTM and ANQGSEA. CDR3 length: 12 amino acids. Trimming stripped 4 bases from V and 10 bases from J, with 16 bases between. CDR3 nucleotides: TGCAGCGTTGGGGCCGGGGAAGGCGGAGCTTTCTTT. It yields the protein CSVGAGEGGAFF.

This chain joins TRBV11-2 and TRBJ2-5; 10 nucleotides align to TRBD2. This CDR3 has 16 amino acids. Trimming cost V 0 bases and J 4 bases; bases outside gene matches: 5. The germline gives CDR1 SGHAT, CDR2 FQNNGV. The CDR3 DNA is TGTGCCAGCAGCTTAGATTACCTAGCGGGAGTAGAGACCCAGTACTTC. Translated, it gives CASSLDYLAGVETQYF.

The V call is TRBV5-1, the J call TRBJ2-5; 9 bases fit TRBD1. The CDR3 is 15 residues long. The trim removed 5 bases at V and 3 bases at J, leaving 8 bases unmatched. CDR1 is SGHRS and CDR2 is YFSETQ in the germline V gene. The CDR3 sequence is CASRLGTGWEETQYF. In DNA, the CDR3 is TGCGCCAGCAGACTCGGGACAGGGTGGGAAGAGACCCAGTACTTC.

V usage is TRBV28 and J usage is TRBJ2-3, with 7 bases fitting TRBD1. Germline values: CDR1 MDHEN, CDR2 SYDVKM. The CDR3 is 15 residues long. After removal of 6 bases from V and 0 bases from J, the junction contained 6 bases not matched to a gene. DNA of the CDR3: TGTGCCAGCAGACTTACAGGGGCTAGCACAGATACGCAGTATTTT. Residues: CASRLTGASTDTQYF.

J is TRBJ2-7 and V is TRBV7-2, with 8 bases aligning to TRBD1. V was clipped by 3 bases and J by 6 bases; unmatched bases: 7. The CDR3 covers 14 residues. Germline loops: CDR1 SGHTA, CDR2 FQGNSA. The DNA for the CDR3 is TGTGCCAGCAGCTTTGACAGGGGTATGTTCGAGCAGTACTTC. Amino acids: CASSFDRGMFEQYF.

The V gene is TRBV6-1, the J gene TRBJ2-3, with D possibly matching TRBD2 (6 bases). The CDR3 contains 12 residues. In germline, CDR1 is MNHNS, CDR2 SASEGT. V lost 5 bases to trimming and J lost 12 bases, with 15 bases between them. This CDR3 is CASSIHRGGQYF. CDR3 coding DNA: TGTGCCAGCAGTATCCACCGGGGAGGTCAGTATTTT.

This chain connects TRBV28 to TRBJ1-2; a possible D gene is TRBD1 (5 bases). V lost 4 bases and J 5 bases, leaving 17 bases between the germline ends. This CDR3 is 15 amino acids long. Germline V gene lookup returns CDR1 MDHEN and CDR2 SYDVKM. DNA for the CDR3: TGTGCCAGCAGTTCCTATGACAGCAACGTTTATGGCTACACCTTC. It encodes CASSSYDSNVYGYTF.

The V call is TRBV28, the J call TRBJ2-1; TRBD2 aligns across 9 bases. The CDR3 has 15 residues. V lost 3 bases to trimming and J lost 9 bases; unmatched junction nucleotides: 9. Germline V gene sequence: CDR1 MDHEN, CDR2 SYDVKM. The CDR3 DNA sequence: TGTGCCAGCAGTTTTAGGCGGGGGGGAAGGTCTGAGCAGTTCTTC. Its protein product is CASSFRRGGRSEQFF. The entire variable domain, with the rest obtained from reference TRBV28 and TRBJ2-1, is as follows: DVKVTQSSRYLVKRTGEKVFLECVQDMDHENMFWYRQDPGLGLRLIYFSYDVKMKEKGDIPEGYSVSREKKERFSLILESASTNQTSMYLCASSFRRGGRSEQFFGPGTRLTVL.

This sequence joins TRBV7-3 and TRBJ2-5; tentative D call: TRBD2 (6 bases). The germline CDR1 and CDR2 sequences are SGHTA and FQGTGA. Trimming pared 5 bases from V and 2 bases from J, leaving 18 bases between. The CDR3 consists of 16 residues. CDR3 nucleotides: TGTGCCAGCAGCAAAACCTCTCTAGCGTCGCAAGAGACCCAGTACTTC. This sequence encodes CASSKTSLASQETQYF.

The rearrangement joins TRBV28 to TRBJ1-2; the D gene is possibly TRBD1 (6 bases). The CDR3 has 17 amino acids. V was clipped by 5 bases and J by 6 bases, with 25 bases between them. From germline, CDR1 is MDHEN and CDR2 SYDVKM. CDR3 region: CASSSGGTARGSNGYTF. Written as DNA, the CDR3 is TGTGCCAGCAGTAGCGGCGGGACGGCCAGGGGCTCAAATGGCTACACCTTC.